The 8 T cell receptor beta chains listed next were all sequenced from one sample in a study of technical replicates of blood from a few donors. Method: immunoSEQ multiplex PCR; TCRdb's copy keeps in-frame clones and lacks some. The table has over 30,000 clones, around nine tenths seen once. The sequenced material came from PBMCs. The receptors were gathered from a human donor in good health. Some clones in this sample may be carry-over from other donors' samples.

The chain employs TRBV11-2 and TRBJ1-1; D call uncertain. Trimming shortened V by 3 bases and J by 1 base, and 9 bases separated the two germline ends. The V gene's germline CDR1 is SGHAT and CDR2 FQNNGV. The CDR3 runs 14 residues. DNA for the CDR3: TGTGCCAGCAGCTTCAGGCAGCAGAACACTGAAGCTTTCTTT. Translating it yields CASSFRQQNTEAFF.

J is TRBJ1-4 and V is TRBV23-1, with D maybe TRBD1 (5 bases). TRBV23-1 is given ORF status, its function remaining uncertain. The CDR3 spans 12 residues. CDR3 residues: CPERTFGLKLFF. For the CDR3, the DNA is TGCCCTGAAAGGACATTCGGTTTAAAACTGTTTTTT.

The chain links TRBV5-1 to TRBJ2-3; D call uncertain. Germline V gives CDR1 SGHRS, CDR2 YFSETQ. This CDR3 is 14 amino acids long. V lost 0 bases to trimming and J lost 2 bases, with 7 bases between them. Here the CDR3 reads CASSLDSPTDTQYF. The CDR3 bases are TGCGCCAGCAGCTTGGACAGCCCCACAGATACGCAGTATTTT.

V and J are TRBV29-1 and TRBJ1-1; D is unclear. Germline V gives CDR1 SQVTM, CDR2 ANQGSEA. V was shortened by 5 bases and J by 4 bases, with 17 bases between the two germline ends. This CDR3 is 14 amino acids long. The CDR3: CSVCADLGSTEAFF. For the CDR3, the DNA is TGCAGCGTTTGCGCAGACCTAGGGAGCACTGAAGCTTTCTTT.

The rearrangement uses TRBV6-6 and TRBJ1-5; possibly TRBD1 for D (5 bases). The CDR3 runs 15 residues. CDR1 is MNHNY and CDR2 is SVGAGI in the germline V gene (reference sequence). Trimming stripped 6 bases from V and 5 bases from J, with 17 bases between. CDR3 in amino acids: CASSPFGAGDQPQHF. The CDR3 DNA reads TGTGCCAGCAGCCCGTTTGGGGCCGGCGATCAGCCCCAGCATTTT.

The rearrangement joins TRBV9 to TRBJ1-1, with 9 bases that match TRBD1. The CDR3 loop spans 15 amino acids. Germline loops: CDR1 SGDLS, CDR2 YYNGEE. Trimming at V came to 4 bases and at J to 5 bases, leaving 9 bases not matched to a gene. CDR3 residues: CASSTGTGRGTEAFF. CDR3 nucleotides: TGTGCCAGCAGCACCGGGACAGGGCGGGGAACTGAAGCTTTCTTT.

The J gene is TRBJ2-4, the V gene TRBV4-3, with TRBD1 matching 8 bases. The CDR3 is made up of 14 amino acids. Losses at the gene ends were 3 bases for V and 6 bases for J; bases not matched to a gene: 4. CDR1 is LGHNA, CDR2 YSLEER, per germline. In DNA, the CDR3 is TGCGCCAGCAGCCATGGACAGGGCCCAAACATTCAGTACTTC. This sequence encodes CASSHGQGPNIQYF.

In this sample, this clone turned up once. This chain uses TRBV5-1 with TRBJ1-2, with 8 bases identical to TRBD1. CDR1 is SGHRS and CDR2 is YFSETQ in the germline V gene. Trimming took 0 bases from V and 4 from J; bases not matched to a gene: 5. CDR3 size: 15 residues. The CDR3, as DNA: TGCGCCAGCAGCTTGGGACAGGGGTACGTCTATGGCTACACCTTC. Protein: CASSLGQGYVYGYTF.